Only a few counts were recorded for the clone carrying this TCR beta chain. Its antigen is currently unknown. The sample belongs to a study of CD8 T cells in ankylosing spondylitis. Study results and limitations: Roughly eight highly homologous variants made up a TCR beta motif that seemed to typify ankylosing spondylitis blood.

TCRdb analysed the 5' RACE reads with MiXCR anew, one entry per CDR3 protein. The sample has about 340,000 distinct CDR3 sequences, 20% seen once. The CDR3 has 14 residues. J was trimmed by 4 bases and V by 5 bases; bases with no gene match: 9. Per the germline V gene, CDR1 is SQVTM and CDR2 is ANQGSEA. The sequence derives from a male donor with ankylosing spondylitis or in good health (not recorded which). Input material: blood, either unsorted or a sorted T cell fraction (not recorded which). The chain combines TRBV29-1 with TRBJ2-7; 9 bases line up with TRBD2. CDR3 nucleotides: TGCAGCGTTAGGGCAGCGGGGGGACCTTACGAGCAGTACTTC. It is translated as CSVRAAGGPYEQYF.